This TCR beta chain is from a study of blood T cells in healthy people across ages. Sample-barcoded 5' priming and a J-beta primer mix drove a second PCR of roughly 7 to 11 cycles. TCRdb processed the 5' RACE reads anew with MiXCR; each CDR3 protein has one entry. The sample gives about 760,000 distinct CDR3 sequences, around 25% of which show up once; 9.4% is in the top ten. CDR3 length equals 13 residues. Trimming cost V 5 bases and J 6 bases, with 11 bases left between them. CDR1 and CDR2 (germline): MNHEY, SVGAGI. The sample also formed part of further work on T cells of mothers and their children. This second study notes: Random nucleotides (2-4) and sample barcodes were added by the M1S primer used in the second PCR.

This receptor was obtained from a boy younger than 18 in good health. The chain is built from TRBV6-5 and TRBJ2-4; D uncertain. The material sequenced was blood. As DNA, the CDR3 is TGTGCCAGCAGTGGGAACCCGGGAAACATTCAGTACTTC. Protein product: CASSGNPGNIQYF.